The 30 T cell receptor beta chains listed next were all sequenced from one sample in a study of blood T cells in healthy people across ages. With a J-beta primer mix and a sample-barcoded 5' primer, a second PCR ran 7 to 11 cycles. TCRdb re-derived calls from the 5' RACE reads in MiXCR, one entry per CDR3 protein. The sample shows approximately 1.5 million distinct CDR3 sequences, under 55% of them seen only once. Sequencing was performed on blood. The receptors originated from a young woman in good health.

The table lists this clonotype with a few counts. The chain is built from TRBV7-2 and TRBJ2-3; TRBD1 agrees at 7 bases. J gave up 0 bases and V 6 bases, and 3 bases lay outside the gene matches. Per the germline V gene, CDR1 is SGHTA and CDR2 is FQGNSA. The length of the CDR3 is 14 residues. The CDR3 protein is CASRRDRSTDTQYF. The CDR3, as DNA: TGTGCCAGCAGAAGGGACAGAAGCACAGATACGCAGTATTTT.

This clonotype was counted only a few times. The chain employs TRBV4-3 and TRBJ1-2, with D hard to call. The CDR3 contains 13 residues. The germline V and J ends were trimmed by 0 bases and 8 bases, with 10 bases remaining between them. Germline V gene lookup returns CDR1 LGHNA and CDR2 YSLEER. The CDR3 region has the DNA TGCGCCAGCAGCCAAGATCCGAGGGAAGGCTACACCTTC. It is translated as CASSQDPREGYTF.

The CDR3 DNA reads as TGTGCCAGCAGTCCACCCCCCGAGGGCGGGAATGCCTACAATGAGCAGTACTTC. This gives the protein CASSPPPEGGNAYNEQYF. This chain uses TRBV28 with TRBJ2-7; D is possibly TRBD2 (6 bases). The CDR3 is 18 residues long. Between the trimmed V and J ends, which lost 5 bases and 7 bases, there was a span of 30 bases. Germline V lookup: CDR1 MDHEN, CDR2 SYDVKM.

This rearrangement joins TRBV5-1 to TRBJ1-6, with TRBD1 as a possible D gene (5 bases). The germline V and J ends were trimmed by 0 bases and 7 bases, with 14 bases remaining between them. This CDR3 comprises 16 residues. Germline V gives CDR1 SGHRS, CDR2 YFSETQ. The CDR3 DNA is TGCGCCAGCAGCTTGGCCGGCAGGGCCGGAAATTCACCCCTCCACTTT. It is translated as CASSLAGRAGNSPLHF.

This clonotype was found a few times. The chain is built from TRBV20-1 and TRBJ2-1; 10 nucleotides align to TRBD2. Germline-derived CDR1 and CDR2 are DFQATT and SNEGSKA (reference sequence). V shed 0 bases, J shed 4 bases, and the junction held 6 bases outside the gene matches. The CDR3 spans 16 residues. The CDR3 region is CSARDRSSGRYNEQFF. The CDR3 DNA follows: TGCAGTGCTAGAGATCGGTCTAGCGGGAGATACAATGAGCAGTTCTTC.

Regarding this clonotype: A much more abundant neighbour one base away suggests this may be a read error. The V call is TRBV6-6, the J call TRBJ2-1, with TRBD1 as a possible D gene (5 bases). The CDR3 extends over 12 amino acids. CDR1 and CDR2 (germline): MNHNY, SVGAGI (reference sequence). The V and J ends lost 8 bases and 3 bases respectively, with 8 bases between them. The CDR3 sequence: CASFDSYNEQFF. The CDR3 DNA reads as TGTGCCAGCTTCGACAGCTACAATGAGCAGTTCTTC.

The V and J genes are TRBV20-1 and TRBJ2-3; D uncertain. In germline, CDR1 is DFQATT, CDR2 SNEGSKA (reference sequence). The CDR3 is 15 residues long. V was shortened by 2 bases and J by 2 bases, with 14 bases between the two germline ends. CDR3 sequence (DNA): TGCAGTGCTAGACCTCGGAGTACCTACACAGATACGCAGTATTTT. This codes for CSARPRSTYTDTQYF.

The chain has TRBV7-9 and TRBJ2-1, with 8 bases identical to TRBD1. The CDR3 is made up of 15 amino acids. Germline CDR1 is SEHNR and CDR2 is FQNEAQ (reference sequence). The V gene end was trimmed by 2 bases and the J gene end by 4 bases; junction bases not matched to a gene: 4. In DNA, the CDR3 is TGTGCCAGCAGCTTATTAACAGGGGGATACAATGAGCAGTTCTTC. The encoded protein is CASSLLTGGYNEQFF. Using reference TRBV7-9 and TRBJ2-1 for the parts outside the CDR3, the full variable domain is DTGVSQNPRHKITKRGQNVTFRCDPISEHNRLYWYRQTLGQGPEFLTYFQNEAQLEKSRLLSDRFSAERPKGSFSTLEIQRTEQGDSAMYLCASSLLTGGYNEQFFGPGTRLTVL.

A few counts support this clonotype. V gene TRBV4-3 combines with J gene TRBJ2-5, with 10 bases lining up with TRBD1. V trimming: 1 base; J trimming: 11 bases; junction bases outside the gene matches: 13. The CDR3 runs 16 residues. The germline V gene has CDR1 LGHNA and CDR2 YSLEER. The CDR3 loop is CASSQAPGQGYNEQYF. The DNA of the CDR3 is TGCGCCAGCAGCCAAGCCCCGGGACAGGGGTACAATGAGCAGTACTTC.

This clonotype was seen more than once but under ten times. The genes are TRBV29-1 and TRBJ2-5, with D tentatively TRBD2 (5 bases). The length of the CDR3 is 12 residues. V lost 4 bases, J lost 3 bases, and 9 bases lay in between. Germline CDR1 SQVTM, CDR2 ANQGSEA. For the CDR3, the DNA is TGCAGCGTTGGAGGGTCGGAAGAGACCCAGTACTTC. Amino acids: CSVGGSEETQYF.

This clonotype has a handful of counts. The chain links TRBV29-1 to TRBJ2-5; D is unclear. Germline loops: CDR1 SQVTM, CDR2 ANQGSEA. The CDR3 has 11 residues. V shed 6 bases and J shed 9 bases, with 14 bases lying between them. CDR3 sequence: CSVGNSNAQYF. The CDR3, as DNA: TGCAGCGTGGGGAACAGTAACGCCCAGTACTTC.

Here the CDR3 DNA reads TGTGCCAGCAGTTACCTCAGGCGAAGCAATGAGCAGTTCTTC. The encoded protein is CASSYLRRSNEQFF. J is TRBJ2-1 and V is TRBV6-5; D call uncertain. CDR3 size: 14 residues. The germline V and J ends were trimmed by 2 bases and 6 bases, with 11 bases remaining between them. Germline V gives CDR1 MNHEY, CDR2 SVGAGI.

This clonotype has just a few counts. The chain couples TRBV27 to TRBJ1-5; a weak D match, TRBD1 (6 bases). This CDR3 has 15 residues. Trimming shortened V by 2 bases and J by 6 bases, and 14 bases separated the two germline ends. Germline assignment: CDR1 MNHEY and CDR2 SMNVEV (reference sequence). This chain's CDR3 is CASSLMTGRGQPQHF. CDR3 DNA sequence: TGTGCCAGCAGTTTAATGACAGGAAGGGGTCAGCCCCAGCATTTT.

The chain recombines TRBV6-4 with TRBJ1-2; 9 bases map to TRBD1. After removal of 3 bases from V and 8 bases from J, the junction contained 4 bases not matched to a gene. Germline CDR1 is MRHNA and CDR2 is SNTAGT. The CDR3 runs to 13 residues. DNA of the CDR3: TGTGCCAGCAGTGAACAGGGGGCCAAAGGCTACACCTTC. Translating gives CASSEQGAKGYTF.

This chain uses TRBV7-9 with TRBJ1-1, with 8 nucleotides matching TRBD1. V shed 2 bases and J 5 bases; nucleotides not matched to a gene: 7. The CDR3 contains 15 residues. Germline V gene sequence: CDR1 SEHNR, CDR2 FQNEAQ (reference sequence). The CDR3, as DNA: TGTGCCAGCAGCTTAAAGTCAGGGGGCGAGACTGAAGCTTTCTTT. It translates to CASSLKSGGETEAFF.

This sequence joins TRBV12-3 or TRBV12-4 and TRBJ1-4; no clear D. The length of the CDR3 is 14 residues. V lost 6 bases and J 2 bases, leaving 10 bases between the germline ends. CDR3 in amino acids: CASRRTGTNEKLFF. CDR3 in DNA: TGTGCCAGCAGGCGCACGGGGACTAATGAAAAACTGTTTTTT.

A word on this clonotype: One end of the junction fails to match germline, which may point to a read error. CDR3 coding DNA: TGTGCCAGCAGCGCCCTGGGGGGTACCTACAATGAGCAGTACTTT. Translation: CASSALGGTYNEQYF. The V call is TRBV7-2, the J call TRBJ2-7, with a tentative D call TRBD2 (6 bases). CDR3 size: 15 residues. The V gene's germline CDR1 is SGHTA and CDR2 FQGNSA.

V is TRBV4-3 and J is TRBJ2-3, with 11 nucleotides matching TRBD2. CDR3 length: 16 amino acids. The germline CDR1 and CDR2 sequences are LGHNA and YSLEER. J lost 2 bases, V lost 2 bases, and 3 bases had no gene match. The CDR3 spells CASSQRGLAATDTQYF. The CDR3 DNA is TGCGCCAGCAGCCAAAGGGGACTAGCGGCCACAGATACGCAGTATTTT.

V is TRBV9 and J is TRBJ2-1, with 7 bases that match TRBD2. V lost 4 bases, J lost 6 bases, and 10 bases stayed unmatched. Germline lookup yields CDR1 SGDLS and CDR2 YYNGEE. The CDR3 covers 15 residues. The CDR3 sequence: CASSPRGSGPNEQFF. CDR3 nucleotide sequence: TGTGCCAGCAGCCCCCGGGGTAGCGGGCCCAATGAGCAGTTCTTC.

This chain uses TRBV6-5 with TRBJ2-5, with D possibly matching TRBD2 (6 bases). There are 15 residues in the CDR3. Germline V gene lookup returns CDR1 MNHEY and CDR2 SVGAGI. The V end lost 1 base, the J end lost 5 bases, and 14 bases lay between the germline ends. The CDR3 loop reads CASSYFRGAGETQYF. DNA for the CDR3: TGTGCCAGCAGTTACTTTCGCGGGGCCGGGGAGACCCAGTACTTC.

The chain recombines TRBV7-9 with TRBJ2-5; D uncertain. The J call may be faulty, since TRBJ2-7 better matches the DNA end. This CDR3 is 13 amino acids long. Germline values: CDR1 SEHNR, CDR2 FQNEAQ (reference sequence). This chain's CDR3 is CARSNTSPHEQYF. Written as DNA, the CDR3 is TGTGCCAGAAGCAATACAAGCCCCCACGAGCAGTACTTC.

The rearrangement uses TRBV20-1 and TRBJ2-7; TRBD2 matches 7 bases. Germline V gives CDR1 DFQATT, CDR2 SNEGSKA (reference sequence). The ends lost 4 bases at V and 2 bases at J; junction bases unmatched: 11. This CDR3 comprises 15 residues. The CDR3 nucleotides read TGCAGTGCTACCCGCGTTACTAGCGTAACCTACGAGCAGTACTTC. Residues: CSATRVTSVTYEQYF.

This clonotype was detected a few times. V is TRBV6-5 and J is TRBJ1-1; 7 nucleotides align to TRBD1. CDR1 is MNHEY and CDR2 is SVGAGI in the germline V gene. The ends lost 5 bases at V and 6 bases at J; junction bases unmatched: 6. The CDR3 consists of 13 residues. The CDR3 DNA follows: TGTGCCAGCAGTCCGTACGACAGGGCTGAAGCTTTCTTT. Residues: CASSPYDRAEAFF.

V usage is TRBV29-1 and J usage is TRBJ2-1; D is uncertain. Per germline, CDR1 SQVTM and CDR2 ANQGSEA. V dropped 4 bases and J dropped 6 bases, with 16 bases sitting between them. CDR3 length: 14 amino acids. The CDR3 protein is CSVARKVSGNEQFF. The CDR3 coding sequence is TGCAGCGTTGCCCGAAAGGTGTCGGGCAATGAGCAGTTCTTC.

The rearrangement joins TRBV12-3 or TRBV12-4 to TRBJ1-1; no firm D call. V was clipped by 1 base and J by 0 bases, with 18 bases between them. This CDR3 is 18 amino acids long. In DNA form, the CDR3 reads TGTGCCAGCAGTTTAGGTCCGGGCAGAGGATTCATGAACACTGAAGCTTTCTTT. It yields the protein CASSLGPGRGFMNTEAFF.

The CDR3 region is CASSYGSENQPQHF. In DNA, the CDR3 is TGTGCCAGCAGTTACGGGTCGGAAAATCAGCCCCAGCATTTT. The genes are TRBV6-2 or TRBV6-3 and TRBJ1-5; D call uncertain. The germline gives CDR1 MNHEY, CDR2 SVGEGT. Trimming cost V 2 bases and J 4 bases, with 9 bases left between them. The CDR3 sequence is 14 residues long.

This clonotype was counted only a few times. CDR3 in amino acids: CASSRLSNQPQHF. In DNA form, the CDR3 reads TGTGCCAGCTCACGGCTGAGCAATCAGCCCCAGCATTTT. The rearrangement uses TRBV18 and TRBJ1-5; no clear D. Germline values: CDR1 KGHSH, CDR2 LQKENI. Trimming left V 4 bases short and J 1 base short, with 5 bases between. The CDR3 consists of 13 residues.

This clonotype was observed a few times. This chain connects TRBV28 to TRBJ1-2; TRBD1 matches at 8 bases. The CDR3 has 14 amino acids. Per germline, CDR1 MDHEN and CDR2 SYDVKM. With V trimmed by 6 bases and J by 4 bases, 7 bases remained unmatched. CDR3 coding DNA: TGTGCCAGCAGAGGACAGGGAATTAGCTATGGCTACACCTTC. Its translation: CASRGQGISYGYTF.

The rearrangement links TRBV4-1 to TRBJ2-5; D ambiguous. V lost 1 base to trimming and J lost 6 bases, with 15 bases between them. This CDR3 comprises 15 residues. Germline V gene lookup returns CDR1 MGHRA and CDR2 YSYEKL. CDR3 sequence (DNA): TGCGCCAGCAGCCAAGGAGAGAACACCTACCAGACCCAGTACTTC. Amino acid sequence: CASSQGENTYQTQYF.

This rearrangement joins TRBV6-5 to TRBJ1-6; D is unclear. The germline V gene has CDR1 MNHEY and CDR2 SVGAGI. V gave up 4 bases and J gave up 6 bases, with 7 bases separating them. The CDR3 extends over 13 amino acids. The DNA for the CDR3 is TGTGCCAGCAGTTCTTTCTCTAATTCACCCCTCCACTTT. This translates into CASSSFSNSPLHF.